This T cell receptor beta chain came from a study of CD8 T cells in ankylosing spondylitis. CDR3 size: 15 residues. Germline assignment: CDR1 LNHDA and CDR2 SQIVND (reference sequence). Trimming pared 4 bases from V and 4 bases from J, leaving 14 bases between. One entry per CDR3 protein, called by TCRdb with MiXCR from the 5' RACE reads. This sample yields about 150,000 distinct CDR3 sequences, of which around two fifths are seen a single time; 15% belongs to the top ten. The TCR sequence derives from a male donor with ankylosing spondylitis. The sequencing input was synovial fluid, either unsorted or a sorted T cell fraction (not recorded which). V gene TRBV19 combines with J gene TRBJ2-1; TRBD1 or TRBD2 may be the D gene (5 bases each). The CDR3 DNA reads as TGTGCCAGTAGTAACGCGGAAGGGGAGTACAATGAGCAGTTCTTC. Translated: CASSNAEGEYNEQFF.